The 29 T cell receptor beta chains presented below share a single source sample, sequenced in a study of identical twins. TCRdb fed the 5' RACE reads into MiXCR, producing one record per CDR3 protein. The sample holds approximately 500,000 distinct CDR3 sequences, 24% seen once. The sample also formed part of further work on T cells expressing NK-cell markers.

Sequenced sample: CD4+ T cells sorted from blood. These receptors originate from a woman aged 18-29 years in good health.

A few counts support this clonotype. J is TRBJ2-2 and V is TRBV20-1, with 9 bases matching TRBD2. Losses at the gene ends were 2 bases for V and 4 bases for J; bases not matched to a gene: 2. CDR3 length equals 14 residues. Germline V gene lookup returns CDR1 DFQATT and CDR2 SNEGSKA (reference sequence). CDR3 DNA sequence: TGCAGTGCTAGACTAGCGGGGACCACCGGGGAGCTGTTTTTT. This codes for CSARLAGTTGELFF.

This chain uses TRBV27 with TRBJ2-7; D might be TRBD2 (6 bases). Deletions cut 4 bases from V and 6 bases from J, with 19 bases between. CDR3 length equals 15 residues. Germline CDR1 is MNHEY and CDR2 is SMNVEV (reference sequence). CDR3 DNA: TGTGCCAGCAGTTCAAGACTAGTTGATAGTGCCGAGCAGTACTTC. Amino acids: CASSSRLVDSAEQYF.

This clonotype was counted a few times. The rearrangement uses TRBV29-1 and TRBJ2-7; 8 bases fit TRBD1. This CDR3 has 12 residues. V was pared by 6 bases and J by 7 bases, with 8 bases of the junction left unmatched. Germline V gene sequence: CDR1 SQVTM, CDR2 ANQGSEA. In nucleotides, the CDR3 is TGCAGCGTCGGAGACACAGGGGGTGAGCAGTACTTC. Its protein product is CSVGDTGGEQYF.

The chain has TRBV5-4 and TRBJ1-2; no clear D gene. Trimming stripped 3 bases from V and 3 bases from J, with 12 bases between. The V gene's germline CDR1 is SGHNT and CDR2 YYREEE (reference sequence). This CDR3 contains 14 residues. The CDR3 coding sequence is TGTGCCAGCAGCTCAACAAAGGGCGACTATGGCTACACCTTC. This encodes CASSSTKGDYGYTF.

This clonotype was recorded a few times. DNA for the CDR3: TGTGCCAGCAGTTACGGGGACAGGGTGACCGGGGAGCTGTTTTTT. Residues: CASSYGDRVTGELFF. The chain joins TRBV6-5 to TRBJ2-2; 9 nucleotides match TRBD1. Trimming cost V 2 bases and J 5 bases; bases outside gene matches: 3. Germline-derived CDR1 and CDR2 are MNHEY and SVGAGI. This CDR3 spans 15 amino acids.

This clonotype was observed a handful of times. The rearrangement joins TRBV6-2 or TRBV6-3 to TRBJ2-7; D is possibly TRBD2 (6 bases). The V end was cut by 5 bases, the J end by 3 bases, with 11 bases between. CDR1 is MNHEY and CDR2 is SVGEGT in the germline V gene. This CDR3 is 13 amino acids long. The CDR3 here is CASSPTRVYEQYF. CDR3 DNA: TGTGCCAGCAGTCCGACTAGGGTCTACGAGCAGTACTTC.

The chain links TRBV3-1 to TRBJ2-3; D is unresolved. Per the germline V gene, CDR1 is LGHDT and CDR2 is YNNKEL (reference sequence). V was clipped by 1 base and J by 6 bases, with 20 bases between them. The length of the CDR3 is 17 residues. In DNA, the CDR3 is TGTGCCAGCAGCCAAGGCACGCCCCGGACCTCCGCCGATACGCAGTATTTT. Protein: CASSQGTPRTSADTQYF.

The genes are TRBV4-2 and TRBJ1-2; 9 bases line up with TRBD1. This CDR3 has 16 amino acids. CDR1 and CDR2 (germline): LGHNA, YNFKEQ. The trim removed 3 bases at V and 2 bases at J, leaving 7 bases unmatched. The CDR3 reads CASSQVTGGKNYGYTF. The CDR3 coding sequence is TGTGCCAGCAGCCAGGTGACAGGGGGTAAAAACTATGGCTACACCTTC.

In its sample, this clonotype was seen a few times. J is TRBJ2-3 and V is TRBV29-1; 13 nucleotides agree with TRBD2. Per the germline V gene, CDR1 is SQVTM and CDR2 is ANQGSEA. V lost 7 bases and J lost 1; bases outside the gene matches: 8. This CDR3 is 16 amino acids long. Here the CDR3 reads CSALPTSGGGTDTQYF. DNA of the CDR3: TGCAGCGCCCTCCCTACTAGCGGGGGGGGCACAGATACGCAGTATTTT.

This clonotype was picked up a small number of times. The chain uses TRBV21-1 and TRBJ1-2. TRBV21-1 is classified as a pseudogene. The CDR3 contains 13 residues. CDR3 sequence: CASSIIFLGGYTF. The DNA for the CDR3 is TGTGCCAGCAGCATTATCTTCTTGGGCGGCTACACCTTC.

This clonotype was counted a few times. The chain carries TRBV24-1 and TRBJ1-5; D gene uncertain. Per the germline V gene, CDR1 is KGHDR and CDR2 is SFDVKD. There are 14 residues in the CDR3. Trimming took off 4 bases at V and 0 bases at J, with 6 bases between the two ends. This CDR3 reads CATSEANSNQPQHF. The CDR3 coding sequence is TGTGCCACCAGTGAGGCAAATAGCAATCAGCCCCAGCATTTT.

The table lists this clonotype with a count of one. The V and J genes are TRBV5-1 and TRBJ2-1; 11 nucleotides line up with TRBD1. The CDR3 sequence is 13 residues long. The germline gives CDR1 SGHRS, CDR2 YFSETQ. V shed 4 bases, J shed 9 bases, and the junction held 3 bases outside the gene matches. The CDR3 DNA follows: TGCGCCAGCAGCGGACAGGGGGCTAGTGAGCAGTTCTTC. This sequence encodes CASSGQGASEQFF.

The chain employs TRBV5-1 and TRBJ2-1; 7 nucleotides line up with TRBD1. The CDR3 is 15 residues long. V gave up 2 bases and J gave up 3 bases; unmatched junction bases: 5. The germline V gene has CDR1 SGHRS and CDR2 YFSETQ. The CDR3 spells CASSFRDSNYNEQFF. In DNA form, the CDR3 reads TGCGCCAGCAGCTTCCGGGACAGCAACTACAATGAGCAGTTCTTC.

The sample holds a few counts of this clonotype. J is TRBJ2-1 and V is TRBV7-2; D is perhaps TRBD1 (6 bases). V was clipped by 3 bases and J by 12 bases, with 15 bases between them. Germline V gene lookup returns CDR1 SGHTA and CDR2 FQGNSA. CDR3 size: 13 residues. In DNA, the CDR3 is TGTGCCAGCAGCTTCTCCGTCACAGGGATGCAGTTCTTC. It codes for CASSFSVTGMQFF.

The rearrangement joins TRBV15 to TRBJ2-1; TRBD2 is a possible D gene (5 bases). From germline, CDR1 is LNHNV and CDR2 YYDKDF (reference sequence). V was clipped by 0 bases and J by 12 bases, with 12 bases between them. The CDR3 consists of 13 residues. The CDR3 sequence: CATSRDGPGSQFF. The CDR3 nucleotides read TGTGCCACCAGCAGAGATGGGCCGGGGTCGCAGTTCTTC.

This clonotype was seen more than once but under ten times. The CDR3 DNA is TGCAGTGCTAGTGCGTTTGGGATGTACCAAGAGACCCAGTACTTC. This sequence encodes CSASAFGMYQETQYF. The chain couples TRBV20-1 to TRBJ2-5; D remains unclear. CDR3 size: 15 residues. Per the germline V gene, CDR1 is DFQATT and CDR2 is SNEGSKA (reference sequence). V was clipped by 3 bases and J by 0 bases, with 14 bases between them.

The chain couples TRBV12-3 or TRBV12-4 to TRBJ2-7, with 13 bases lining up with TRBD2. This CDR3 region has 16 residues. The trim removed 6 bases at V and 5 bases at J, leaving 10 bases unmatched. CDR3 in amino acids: CASSKGTSGNTHEQYF. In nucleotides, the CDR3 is TGTGCCAGCAGCAAAGGGACTAGCGGGAATACCCACGAGCAGTACTTC.

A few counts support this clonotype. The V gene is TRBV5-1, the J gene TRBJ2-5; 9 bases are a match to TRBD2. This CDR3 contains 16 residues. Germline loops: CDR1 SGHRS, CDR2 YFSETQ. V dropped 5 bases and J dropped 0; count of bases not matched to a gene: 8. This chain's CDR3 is CASRITTSGYQETQYF. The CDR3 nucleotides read TGCGCCAGCAGGATCACGACTAGCGGTTACCAAGAGACCCAGTACTTC.

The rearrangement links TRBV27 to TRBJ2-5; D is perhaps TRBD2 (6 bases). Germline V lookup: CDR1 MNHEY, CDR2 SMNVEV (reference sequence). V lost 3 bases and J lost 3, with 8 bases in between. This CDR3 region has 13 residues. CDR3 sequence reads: CASSFREKETQYF. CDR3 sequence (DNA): TGTGCCAGCAGTTTCCGGGAGAAAGAGACCCAGTACTTC.

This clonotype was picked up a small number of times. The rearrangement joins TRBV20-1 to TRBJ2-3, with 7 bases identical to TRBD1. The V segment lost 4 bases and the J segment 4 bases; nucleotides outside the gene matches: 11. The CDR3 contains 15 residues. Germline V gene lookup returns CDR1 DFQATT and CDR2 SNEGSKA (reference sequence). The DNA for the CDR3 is TGCAGTGCTACCCCGACAGTTAGGGGGCCAGATACGCAGTATTTT. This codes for CSATPTVRGPDTQYF.

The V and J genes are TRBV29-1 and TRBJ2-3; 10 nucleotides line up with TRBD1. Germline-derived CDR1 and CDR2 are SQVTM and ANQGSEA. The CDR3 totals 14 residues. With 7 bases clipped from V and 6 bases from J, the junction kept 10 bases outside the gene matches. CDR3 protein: CSAVGTGVSDTQYF. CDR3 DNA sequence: TGCAGCGCTGTGGGGACAGGGGTTTCGGATACGCAGTATTTT.

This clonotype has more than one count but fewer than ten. CDR3: CASSLTSGRYNEQFF. The CDR3 bases are TGTGCCAGCAGCCTAACTAGCGGGAGGTACAATGAGCAGTTCTTC. The rearrangement links TRBV11-2 to TRBJ2-1; 12 nucleotides align to TRBD2. The germline gives CDR1 SGHAT, CDR2 FQNNGV. V was pared by 5 bases and J by 4 bases, with 3 bases of the junction left unmatched. This CDR3 has 15 amino acids. Full variable domain (missing parts from reference TRBV11-2 and TRBJ2-1): EAGVAQSPRYKIIEKRQSVAFWCNPISGHATLYWYQQILGQGPKLLIQFQNNGVVDDSQLPKDRFSAERLKGVDSTLKIQPAKLEDSAVYLCASSLTSGRYNEQFFGPGTRLTVL.

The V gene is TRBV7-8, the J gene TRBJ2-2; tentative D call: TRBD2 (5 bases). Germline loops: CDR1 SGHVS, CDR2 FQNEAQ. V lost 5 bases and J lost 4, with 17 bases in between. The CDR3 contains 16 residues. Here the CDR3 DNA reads TGTGCCAGCAGCACCGCTAGCTTTGTCGGCACCGGGGAGCTGTTTTTT. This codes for CASSTASFVGTGELFF.

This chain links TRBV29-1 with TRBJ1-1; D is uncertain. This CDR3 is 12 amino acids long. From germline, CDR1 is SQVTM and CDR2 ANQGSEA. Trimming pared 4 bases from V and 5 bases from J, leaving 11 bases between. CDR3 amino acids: CSVAVGLTEAFF. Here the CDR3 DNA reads TGCAGCGTTGCAGTGGGCTTGACTGAAGCTTTCTTT.

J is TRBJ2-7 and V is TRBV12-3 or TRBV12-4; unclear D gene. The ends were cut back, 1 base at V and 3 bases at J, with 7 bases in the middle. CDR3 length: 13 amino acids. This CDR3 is CASSLEGRYEQYF. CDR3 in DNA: TGTGCCAGCAGTTTAGAGGGCCGCTACGAGCAGTACTTC.

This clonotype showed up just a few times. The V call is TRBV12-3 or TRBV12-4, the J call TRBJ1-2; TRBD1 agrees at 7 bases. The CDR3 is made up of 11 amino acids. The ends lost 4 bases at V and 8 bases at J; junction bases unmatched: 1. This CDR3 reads CASSSGQGYTF. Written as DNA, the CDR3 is TGTGCCAGCAGTTCGGGACAGGGCTACACCTTC.

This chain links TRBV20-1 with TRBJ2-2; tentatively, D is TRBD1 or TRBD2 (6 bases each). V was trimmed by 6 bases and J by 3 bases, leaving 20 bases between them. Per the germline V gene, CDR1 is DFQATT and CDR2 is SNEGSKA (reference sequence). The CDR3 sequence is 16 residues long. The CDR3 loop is CSARRRGARDTGELFF. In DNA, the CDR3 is TGCAGTGCCAGAAGAAGGGGGGCTCGGGACACCGGGGAGCTGTTTTTT.

CDR3: CASSSYRGQLMNTEAFF. DNA for the CDR3: TGCGCCAGCAGCTCGTACAGGGGGCAACTCATGAACACTGAAGCTTTCTTT. The V gene is TRBV5-1, the J gene TRBJ1-1; 9 bases map to TRBD1. CDR1 is SGHRS, CDR2 YFSETQ, per germline. V was pared by 3 bases and J by 0 bases, with 9 bases of the junction left unmatched. This CDR3 contains 17 residues.

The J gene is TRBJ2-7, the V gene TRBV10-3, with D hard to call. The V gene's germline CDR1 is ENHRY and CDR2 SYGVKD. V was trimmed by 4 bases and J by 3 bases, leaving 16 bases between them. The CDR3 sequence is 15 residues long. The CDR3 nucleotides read TGTGCCATCAGTGCAAGGACCTCACCCGACTACGAGCAGTACTTC. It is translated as CAISARTSPDYEQYF.